A selection of T cell receptor beta chains follows, all from one sample in a study of blood T cell repertoires in COVID-19. Assay: immunoSEQ multiplex PCR; the TCRdb copy retains only in-frame clones and omits some. Of 250,000 to 400,000 clones in the sample, about nine tenths were seen once. Sequencing input: peripheral blood. Every receptor here comes from a woman in her thirties with COVID-19, enrolled during active disease. Both conserved end residues are part of each CDR3. A D gene is named only where the DNA matches it firmly. Clone size is not always given. Where it is, it says once, few, many or a class for expanded clones.

d_gene,j_gene,abundance,v_gene,CDR3aa,CDR3nt
TRBD1,TRBJ2-2,NA,TRBV5-1,CASSFPGGNGELFF,TGCGCCAGCAGCTTTCCAGGGGGCAACGGGGAGCTGTTTTTT
NA,TRBJ1-2,NA,TRBV11-2,CASSPGEFYGYTF,TGTGCCAGCAGCCCAGGGGAATTCTATGGCTACACCTTC
NA,TRBJ1-2,NA,TRBV6-1,CASSEARGRRAGYTF,TGTGCCAGCAGTGAAGCCCGAGGACGGCGGGCTGGCTACACCTTC
NA,TRBJ1-5,few,TRBV28,CASSYFYGSNQPQHF,TGTGCCAGCAGTTACTTTTATGGTAGCAATCAGCCCCAGCATTTT
NA,TRBJ2-1,NA,TRBV11-3,CASSPTGTPYNEQFF,TGTGCCAGCAGCCCGACAGGGACTCCCTACAATGAGCAGTTCTTC
TRBD2,TRBJ2-2,NA,TRBV3-1/TRBV3-2,CASSPEAGLGHTGELFF,TGTGCCAGCAGCCCCGAGGCGGGACTAGGGCACACCGGGGAGCTGTTTTTT
NA,TRBJ1-2,NA,TRBV5-4,CASRTAGIYGYTF,TGTGCCAGCAGAACGGCGGGGATCTATGGCTACACCTTC
TRBD1,TRBJ1-2,NA,TRBV5-4,CASRSGTEIYGYTF,TGTGCCAGCAGGTCCGGGACAGAGATCTATGGCTACACCTTC
NA,TRBJ1-1,NA,TRBV19,CASLVYGEAFF,TGTGCCAGTTTAGTATATGGTGAAGCTTTCTTT
NA,TRBJ1-2,NA,TRBV5-1,CASSLDNRDYGYTF,TGCGCCAGCAGCTTGGATAACAGGGACTATGGCTACACCTTC
TRBD2,TRBJ2-3,NA,TRBV6-1,CASSDLAGSTDTQYF,TGTGCCAGCAGTGATCTAGCGGGTAGCACAGATACGCAGTATTTT
TRBD1,TRBJ1-3,few,TRBV7-2,CASSPQPPGQVGNTIYF,TGTGCCAGCAGCCCTCAGCCCCCCGGACAGGTTGGAAACACCATATATTTT
NA,TRBJ1-2,few,TRBV30,CAWDLDTTYGYTF,TGTGCCTGGGACCTGGACACAACCTATGGCTACACCTTC
NA,TRBJ2-5,NA,TRBV5-1,CASSLGPSGRETQYF,TGCGCCAGCAGCTTGGGGCCCTCGGGGAGGGAGACCCAGTACTTC
NA,TRBJ2-2,once,TRBV10-2,CASKRAETGELFF,TGCGCCAGCAAGAGGGCCGAGACCGGGGAGCTGTTTTTT